The following is a T cell receptor beta chain sequence with its context. No antigen is known for it. Germline lookup yields CDR1 SGHTA and CDR2 FQGNSA. The CDR3 totals 16 residues. V shed 2 bases, J shed 4 bases, and the junction held 7 bases outside the gene matches. These data originate in a study of neurological immune-mediated disorders. Study conclusions and caveats: Private repertoires in all groups were suggested by the finding that expanded clones across subjects shared no CDR3 amino acid sequences. When repertoires were grouped phylogenetically, those of 18 of 34 multiple sclerosis patients fell into one related-CDR3 cluster, a possible signature.

Regarding time point: longitudinal time-point 1 (baseline). With 10-nucleotide random UMIs included, cDNA was synthesized by 5'RACE. TCRdb fed the 5' RACE reads into MiXCR, producing one record per CDR3 protein. The data show some 37,000 distinct CDR3 sequences, under 4% seen once. The sequence came from a woman aged 60 to 75 with multiple sclerosis. Sequenced input: PBMCs. The chain uses TRBV7-2 and TRBJ2-1, with 8 bases identical to TRBD2. The CDR3 protein is CASSLMSGGGYNEQFF. DNA of the CDR3: TGTGCCAGCAGCTTAATGAGCGGGGGAGGTTACAATGAGCAGTTCTTC.